A single sample is the source of the 24 T cell receptor beta chains below, sequenced in a study of blood T cell repertoires in COVID-19. The protocol was immunoSEQ multiplex PCR, while the TCRdb copy is restricted to in-frame clones and leaves out a portion. The table includes 100,000 to 150,000 clones, roughly four fifths detected once. The sequenced sample consisted of peripheral blood. The receptors shown here come from a man aged 55 to 70 with acute or convalescent COVID-19.

This clone was counted a few times. This sequence joins TRBV25-1 and TRBJ1-2, with a possible D match to TRBD1 (6 bases). The germline CDR1 and CDR2 sequences are MGHDK and SYGVNS. The CDR3 runs to 14 residues. The V end lost 6 bases, the J end lost 8 bases, and 19 bases lay between the germline ends. CDR3 region: CASSPRTPGEGYTF. DNA of the CDR3: TGTGCCAGCAGCCCAAGGACCCCAGGGGAGGGCTACACCTTC.

The chain joins TRBV7-6 to TRBJ2-5; D might be TRBD2 (5 bases). The CDR3 has 20 amino acids. Per the germline V gene, CDR1 is SGHVS and CDR2 is FNYEAQ. Trimming took 0 bases from V and 1 from J, leaving 24 bases between them. The CDR3: CASSLAVSANEVLVQETQYF. In nucleotides, the CDR3 is TGTGCCAGCAGCTTAGCGGTTTCCGCTAACGAAGTACTAGTCCAAGAGACCCAGTACTTC. Combining the CDR3 with reference TRBV7-6 and TRBJ2-5 gives the whole variable domain GAGVSQSPRYKVTKRGQDVALRCDPISGHVSLYWYRQALGQGPEFLTYFNYEAQQDKSGLPNDRFSAERPEGSISTLTIQRTEQRDSAMYRCASSLAVSANEVLVQETQYFGPGTRLLVL.

This chain links TRBV11-2 with TRBJ1-1; D gene unclear. Between the trimmed V and J ends, which lost 5 bases and 4 bases, there was a span of 5 bases. This CDR3 comprises 11 residues. The germline CDR1 and CDR2 sequences are SGHAT and FQNNGV. The CDR3 DNA reads as TGTGCCAGCAGCCGGTCCACTGAAGCTTTCTTT. It specifies CASSRSTEAFF.

This clone came up a few times. V is TRBV4-2 and J is TRBJ2-7, with 8 bases identical to TRBD2. The CDR3 extends over 18 amino acids. Germline V gene sequence: CDR1 LGHNA, CDR2 YNFKEQ. With 0 bases clipped from V and 4 bases from J, the junction kept 14 bases outside the gene matches. The CDR3 DNA reads TGTGCCAGCAGCCAAGACTCGCAGCGGATAGCGGGAAGGTACGAGCAGTACTTC. This codes for CASSQDSQRIAGRYEQYF.

This clone was recorded a few times. The chain links TRBV11-1 to TRBJ1-6; 7 bases agree with TRBD1. V gave up 4 bases and J gave up 7 bases; unmatched junction bases: 7. Germline CDR1 and CDR2: SGHAT and FQDESV (reference sequence). The CDR3 spans 15 residues. CDR3 sequence reads: CASSSSWDRNSPLHF. In DNA form, the CDR3 reads TGTGCCAGCAGCTCCAGTTGGGACAGAAATTCACCCCTCCACTTT.

This chain connects TRBV27 to TRBJ1-1; D ambiguous. The ends were cut back, 3 bases at V and 1 base at J, with 18 bases in the middle. Germline CDR1 MNHEY, CDR2 SMNVEV (reference sequence). CDR3 length: 17 residues. The DNA of the CDR3 is TGTGCCAGCAGTTTTTCCCCTCGGCGGGATTCGAACACTGAAGCTTTCTTT. This gives the protein CASSFSPRRDSNTEAFF.

The V call is TRBV2, the J call TRBJ1-3, with D uncertain. The CDR3 loop spans 15 amino acids. Germline V gene data show CDR1 as SNHLY and CDR2 as FYNNEI. V shed 3 bases and J shed 0 bases, with 9 bases lying between them. The CDR3 coding sequence is TGTGCCAGCAGTGAGCGGGGTAACTCTGGAAACACCATATATTTT. Its translation is CASSERGNSGNTIYF.

This sequence joins TRBV5-6 and TRBJ2-2, with D possibly matching TRBD2 (7 bases). From germline, CDR1 is SGHDT and CDR2 YYEEEE. The CDR3 contains 17 residues. V was shortened by 4 bases and J by 0 bases, with 16 bases between the two germline ends. The CDR3 coding sequence is TGTGCCAGCAGCAAAGGGGGGGCGGCGGCGAACACCGGGGAGCTGTTTTTT. It is translated as CASSKGGAAANTGELFF.

This rearrangement joins TRBV2 to TRBJ2-1; D possibly corresponds to TRBD2 (7 bases). Looked up from germline, CDR1 is SNHLY and CDR2 is FYNNEI. The V end was cut by 6 bases, the J end by 7 bases, with 19 bases between. This CDR3 is 15 amino acids long. As DNA, the CDR3 is TGTGCCAGCAGCGAGGGGGGGCCTAAGGCGAATGAGCAGTTCTTC. This codes for CASSEGGPKANEQFF.

This clone has just a few counts. This chain connects TRBV10-3 to TRBJ1-2, with 11 bases lining up with TRBD1. Germline lookup yields CDR1 ENHRY and CDR2 SYGVKD. The CDR3 is 14 residues long. V trimming: 6 bases; J trimming: 7 bases; junction bases outside the gene matches: 7. The CDR3 DNA is TGTGCCATCAGACCGGGACAGGGGGTATTTGGCTACACCTTC. This codes for CAIRPGQGVFGYTF.

This clone was recorded a few times. The chain combines TRBV21-1 with TRBJ1-5; TRBD1, the table's D call, lacks a check against the DNA. TRBV21-1 is given as a pseudogene. The CDR3 loop spans 17 amino acids. The CDR3 DNA sequence: TGTGCCAGCAGCAATCGGATTGGCAGGGGTAAGAGACAGCCCCAGCATTTT. Translating it yields CASSNRIGRGKRQPQHF.

Here the CDR3 reads CATSPQAGAYNEQFF. The CDR3 DNA reads as TGTGCCACCAGTCCCCAGGCGGGAGCCTACAATGAGCAGTTCTTC. The chain combines TRBV24-1 with TRBJ2-1, with 7 bases aligning to TRBD2. The length of the CDR3 is 15 residues. CDR1 is KGHDR and CDR2 is SFDVKD in the germline V gene. Germline trimming cut 6 bases from V and 2 bases from J; bases unmatched to any gene: 6.

The chain combines TRBV29-1 with TRBJ2-3, with 8 positions matching TRBD2. V trimming: 0 bases; J trimming: 1 base; junction bases outside the gene matches: 3. Germline V gene data show CDR1 as SQVTM and CDR2 as ANQGSEA. This CDR3 is built from 15 residues. CDR3 DNA: TGCAGCGTTGAAGAGCCCGGGGGGGGCACAGATACGCAGTATTTT. It translates to CSVEEPGGGTDTQYF.

The chain links TRBV21-1 to TRBJ2-2; the table's D call of TRBD1 was not tested on the DNA. TRBV21-1 is assigned pseudogene status. The CDR3 has 15 residues. This CDR3 reads CASSKGDRVGGELFF. CDR3 DNA: TGTGCCAGCAGCAAAGGGGACAGGGTTGGAGGGGAGCTGTTTTTT.

J is TRBJ2-1 and V is TRBV6-5, with D tentatively TRBD2 (5 bases). There are 15 residues in the CDR3. Trimming cost V 0 bases and J 4 bases, with 10 bases left between them. Germline V gene sequence: CDR1 MNHEY, CDR2 SVGAGI. The CDR3 nucleotides are TGTGCCAGCAGTTACTCACGGGGTGGTTACAATGAGCAGTTCTTC. The encoded protein is CASSYSRGGYNEQFF.

The V and J genes are TRBV5-1 and TRBJ2-7, with a weak D call TRBD2 (6 bases). Trimming removed 0 bases from V and 0 bases from J, with 13 bases in between. Germline loops: CDR1 SGHRS, CDR2 YFSETQ. This CDR3 spans 16 amino acids. The CDR3 DNA follows: TGCGCCAGCAGCTTGGCCCTTGGGGGGAGCTCCTACGAGCAGTACTTC. The encoded protein is CASSLALGGSSYEQYF.

The genes are TRBV30 and TRBJ1-3; TRBD1 agrees at 10 bases. The CDR3 covers 19 residues. V was clipped by 3 bases and J by 2 bases; unmatched bases: 16. Germline-derived CDR1 and CDR2 are GTSNPN and SVGIG (reference sequence). Here the CDR3 DNA reads TGTGCCTGGAGAAAGCCGGGACAGGGGAAGGGTGGGGCTGGAAACACCATATATTTT. It is translated as CAWRKPGQGKGGAGNTIYF.

The chain recombines TRBV27 with TRBJ2-3; a possible D gene is TRBD2 (6 bases). This CDR3 contains 15 residues. Per germline, CDR1 MNHEY and CDR2 SMNVEV (reference sequence). Deletions cut 8 bases from V and 2 bases from J, with 17 bases between. The CDR3 sequence is CASGPLWGDTDTQYF. CDR3 DNA sequence: TGTGCCAGCGGACCCCTGTGGGGGGACACAGATACGCAGTATTTT.

The chain is built from TRBV4-1 and TRBJ1-5, with 9 positions matching TRBD1. CDR3 size: 15 residues. Per germline, CDR1 MGHRA and CDR2 YSYEKL. J was trimmed by 5 bases and V by 3 bases; bases with no gene match: 5. The CDR3 nucleotides read TGCGCCAGCAGCCATGGGACAGGGTCTTATCAGCCCCAGCATTTT. It encodes CASSHGTGSYQPQHF.

In its sample, this clone was seen a few times. This chain connects TRBV20-1 to TRBJ1-5; the D is unclear. Germline V gene sequence: CDR1 DFQATT, CDR2 SNEGSKA (reference sequence). Trimming removed 3 bases from V and 6 bases from J, with 9 bases in between. This CDR3 is built from 12 residues. CDR3 in amino acids: CSASPHTQPQHF. The CDR3 nucleotides are TGCAGTGCTAGTCCCCACACTCAGCCCCAGCATTTT.

V usage is TRBV7-2 and J usage is TRBJ2-3; TRBD2 agrees at 11 bases. Germline V lookup: CDR1 SGHTA, CDR2 FQGNSA. This CDR3 is 18 amino acids long. The ends lost 3 bases at V and 2 bases at J; junction bases unmatched: 10. CDR3 sequence: CASSLVLAGVGYTDTQYF. CDR3 in DNA: TGTGCCAGCAGCTTGGTACTAGCGGGAGTAGGGTACACAGATACGCAGTATTTT. The variable domain in full, completed from reference TRBV7-2 and TRBJ2-3, reads GAGVSQSPSNKVTEKGKDVELRCDPISGHTALYWYRQSLGQGLEFLIYFQGNSAPDKSGLPSDRFSAERTGGSVSTLTIQRTQQEDSAVYLCASSLVLAGVGYTDTQYFGPGTRLTVL.

This clone was observed a few times. V is TRBV27 and J is TRBJ1-2, with 10 bases that match TRBD1. V lost 2 bases, J lost 4 bases, and 10 bases stayed unmatched. The CDR3 totals 17 residues. Germline V CDR1 and CDR2: MNHEY, SMNVEV (reference sequence). In nucleotides, the CDR3 is TGTGCCAGCAGTTTACGTGGGACAGGGGAGAAAAGCTATGGCTACACCTTC. Residues: CASSLRGTGEKSYGYTF.

This chain links TRBV6-1 with TRBJ1-1; the match to TRBD1 covers 8 bases. Germline V gene sequence: CDR1 MNHNS, CDR2 SASEGT. CDR3 length: 15 residues. The junction had 9 bases not matched to a gene; V was cut back by 2 bases and J by 7 bases. Here the CDR3 DNA reads TGTGCCAGCAGTGAACCGGGGCGCAGGGGGCTTGAAGCTTTCTTT. Translated, it gives CASSEPGRRGLEAFF.

The chain employs TRBV2 and TRBJ1-2, with D perhaps TRBD1 (6 bases). Germline lookup yields CDR1 SNHLY and CDR2 FYNNEI. V was trimmed by 10 bases and J by 4 bases, leaving 16 bases between them. The CDR3 loop spans 13 amino acids. CDR3 region: CATGQTETYGYTF. DNA of the CDR3: TGTGCCACTGGACAGACCGAGACCTATGGCTACACCTTC.